This T cell receptor beta chain derives from a study of shared clonotypes between healthy human individuals (dated by TCRdb to about 2020). About the study as a whole: The cohort comprised a couple of women and a few men aged 18 to 49 years. For each donor, CD4 naive and CD4 memory were each run on three plates, CD8 naive on two plates, and CD8 memory on one plate. To estimate repertoire size and how much clonotype sharing occurs between individuals, the study deeply sequenced the blood TCR repertoires of five healthy adults. Different laboratories and diverse techniques were used to prepare libraries and sequence TCR repertoires, to increase sequencing depth and limit assay-specific biases. Per donor, leukapheresis produced somewhere between about 0.85 and 8.9 billion PBMCs. Results and caveats for the whole study, not just this receptor: Sharing across several donors was observed for 5% to 6.5% of naive CD4, 3% to 3.5% of naive CD8, roughly 2.4% of memory CD4, and roughly 0.4% of memory CD8 clonotypes. Compared with non-shared clonotypes, the clonotypes found in all four sorted-subset donors had higher generation probabilities. Sampling was limited to blood, and TCR repertoires in tissue likely differ from TCR repertoires in blood. Incomplete sequencing was indicated by rarefaction of sorted-subset datasets, despite the large sequencing depth. Pairwise subsampling led to the expectation that sequencing depth would affect the degree of clonotype sharing among donors. Naive subsets generally had larger estimated clonotype richness than memory subsets. The genetic and exposure-history diversity represented was limited by the small number of donors.

In regard to this clone: No antigen is known for it. No clone much larger than this one lies a single base away; base qualities are absent.

For the CD8 naive samples, CD45RO-negative cells were positively selected for CCR7, yielding a CD45RA+CCR7+ population from which TemRA cells were excluded. Donors were healthy HIV-negative adults with no recently reported acute infections or vaccinations. Every donor was a Caucasian adult residing in Nashville, Tennessee, USA. Blood was collected by leukapheresis, and PBMCs were isolated by Ficoll-Histopaque density gradient centrifugation and then cryopreserved in liquid nitrogen vapor phase. Analytical flow cytometry was used to check the purity and quantity of every magnetically sorted T cell population. From each sorted fraction, genomic DNA was isolated and quantified by UV absorbance on a Nanodrop 2000c. Using the deep immunoSEQ assay, TCR CDR3 regions were amplified from genomic DNA by multiplex PCR. Extracted genomic DNA from each cell subset was spread evenly across all wells of several immunoSEQ 96-well plates, with each plate serving as a replicate. For sorted subsets, each replicate PCR was loaded with 200 ng genomic DNA, equivalent to 32,000 or so T cell genomes. Purified libraries were quantified with a Qubit 3.0 fluorometer, sized on a Bioanalyzer 2100, and re-quantified with the KAPA Library Quantification kit. A separate single-read 150-cycle Illumina NextSeq 550 flow cell was used to sequence each immunoSEQ 96-well plate. In the original analysis: Because the immunoSEQ output included only junctional sequences and no quality scores, the filtering could not be the same as the filtering used for full-length reads. To assign V/J genes and CDR3, sequences were annotated using PyIR, a Python wrapper for IgBLAST v1.9, with IMGT germline references. Reads were removed for weak V/J assignments (E-value above 1e-6), missing CDR3, stop codons, out-of-frame junctions, or ambiguous translated residues. V3J clonotypes were defined as sequences sharing an identical inferred V gene, J gene, and CDR3 amino acid sequence. Percentage overlap between repertoires was calculated by dividing the number of shared unique clonotypes by the size of the smaller repertoire. Repertoire richness was assessed with RTK rarefaction, the Chao1 estimator, and Recon v2.1 estimates of unobserved clonotypes. OLGA was used to compute generation probabilities for all TCRbeta clonotypes that the gDNA method yielded from a few donors. This immuneACCESS table, as held by TCRdb, lists in-frame sequences with V and J called but not all clones. Of the missing ones, under half trace to an unresolved V gene in checked studies; the others have no known cause. For V, J and clone size, that table is used; D and trimming come from the DNA. Counted in this sample were approximately 2,000,000 clones; 85% to 95% of them appeared once. The biggest ten clones account for about 1.7% of the sample.

Relative to germline, V is missing 4 bases and J is missing 4 bases, with 9 bases of the junction outside any gene match. The germline V gene supplies CDR1 SGHAT and CDR2 FQNNGV. The cysteine opens and the phenylalanine closes a CDR3 of 16 amino acids. This entry keeps only the CDR3 DNA: 48 bases, framed from base 1. The sequence derives from a young man in good health. Some clones in this sample may be carry-over from other donors' samples. The rearrangement joined TRBV11-2 to TRBJ1-3; 8 nucleotides in the junction match TRBD1. The sequencing sample was made of naive CD8+ T cells from PBMCs. The cell subset or site label of this sample denotes: CD45RA+CCR7+. The nucleotide sequence reads TGTGCCAGCAGCTCGGCGGGACAGGCAGTCGGAAACACCATATATTTT. Its protein product is CASSSAGQAVGNTIYF.